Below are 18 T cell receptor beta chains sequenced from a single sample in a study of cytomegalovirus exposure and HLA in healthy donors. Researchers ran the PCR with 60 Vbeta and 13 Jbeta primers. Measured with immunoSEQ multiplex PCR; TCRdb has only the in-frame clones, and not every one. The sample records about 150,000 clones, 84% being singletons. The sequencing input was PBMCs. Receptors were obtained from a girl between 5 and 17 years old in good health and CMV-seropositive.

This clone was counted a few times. The CDR3 DNA follows: TGTGCCAGCACCTCGGGACTAGAACTAGCCAAAAACATTCAGTACTTC. Protein: CASTSGLELAKNIQYF. J is TRBJ2-4 and V is TRBV9; 8 bases map to TRBD2. The germline V gene encodes CDR1 SGDLS and CDR2 YYNGEE. Losses at the gene ends were 6 bases for V and 0 bases for J; bases not matched to a gene: 8. The CDR3 totals 16 residues.

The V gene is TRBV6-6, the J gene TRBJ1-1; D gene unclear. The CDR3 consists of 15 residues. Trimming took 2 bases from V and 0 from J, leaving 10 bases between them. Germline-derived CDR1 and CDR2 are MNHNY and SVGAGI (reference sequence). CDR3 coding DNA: TGTGCCAGCAGTTACGCTTCACTGCTGAACACTGAAGCTTTCTTT. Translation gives CASSYASLLNTEAFF.

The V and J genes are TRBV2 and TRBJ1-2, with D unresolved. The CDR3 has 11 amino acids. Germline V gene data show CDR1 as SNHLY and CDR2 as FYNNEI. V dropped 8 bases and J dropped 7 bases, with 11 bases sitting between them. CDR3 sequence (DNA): TGTGCCAGCTCCCGGGAAGGTGGCTACACCTTC. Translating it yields CASSREGGYTF.

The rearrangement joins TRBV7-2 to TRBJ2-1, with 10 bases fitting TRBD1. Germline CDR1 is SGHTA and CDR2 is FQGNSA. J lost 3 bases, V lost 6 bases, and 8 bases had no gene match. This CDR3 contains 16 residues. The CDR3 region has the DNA TGTGCCAGCAGGGATAGGGACAGGGGATTCTACAATGAGCAGTTCTTC. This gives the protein CASRDRDRGFYNEQFF.

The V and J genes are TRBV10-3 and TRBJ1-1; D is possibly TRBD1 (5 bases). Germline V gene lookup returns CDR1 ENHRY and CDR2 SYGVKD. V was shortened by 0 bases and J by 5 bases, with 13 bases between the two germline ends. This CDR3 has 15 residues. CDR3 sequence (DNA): TGTGCCATCAGTGAGTCGATAGGGGCGGGAACTGAAGCTTTCTTT. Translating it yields CAISESIGAGTEAFF.

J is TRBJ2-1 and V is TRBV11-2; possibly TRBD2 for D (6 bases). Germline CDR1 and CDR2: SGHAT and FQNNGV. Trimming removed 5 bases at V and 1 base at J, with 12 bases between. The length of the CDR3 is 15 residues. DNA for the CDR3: TGTGCCAGCAGCCGCGCCCGGGGGTCCTACAATGAGCAGTTCTTC. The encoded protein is CASSRARGSYNEQFF.

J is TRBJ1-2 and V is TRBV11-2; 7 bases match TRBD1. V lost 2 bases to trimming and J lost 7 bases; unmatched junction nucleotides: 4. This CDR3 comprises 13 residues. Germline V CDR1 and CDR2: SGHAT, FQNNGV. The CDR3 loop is CASSLTGAPGYTF. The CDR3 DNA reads TGTGCCAGCAGCTTAACAGGGGCCCCTGGCTACACCTTC.

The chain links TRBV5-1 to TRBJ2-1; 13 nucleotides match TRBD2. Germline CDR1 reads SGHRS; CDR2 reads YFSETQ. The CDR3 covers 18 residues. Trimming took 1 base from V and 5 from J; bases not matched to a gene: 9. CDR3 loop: CASSLRGGGTSGDNEQFF. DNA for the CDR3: TGCGCCAGCAGCTTGCGGGGTGGCGGGACTAGCGGGGACAATGAGCAGTTCTTC.

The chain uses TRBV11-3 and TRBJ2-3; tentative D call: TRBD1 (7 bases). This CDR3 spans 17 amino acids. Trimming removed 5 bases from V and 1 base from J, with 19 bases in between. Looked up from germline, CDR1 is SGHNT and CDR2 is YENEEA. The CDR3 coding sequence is TGTGCCAGCAGCGAACGGACAGGACCGGGGGGCACAGATACGCAGTATTTT. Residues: CASSERTGPGGTDTQYF.

CDR3 amino acids: CASTWGGTNSPLHF. The CDR3 coding sequence is TGTGCCAGCACGTGGGGGGGTACTAATTCACCCCTCCACTTT. The chain couples TRBV27 to TRBJ1-6; D might be TRBD1 (5 bases). The germline gives CDR1 MNHEY, CDR2 SMNVEV (reference sequence). The CDR3 covers 14 residues. With 7 bases removed from V and 6 bases from J, the gap between germline ends came to 13 bases.

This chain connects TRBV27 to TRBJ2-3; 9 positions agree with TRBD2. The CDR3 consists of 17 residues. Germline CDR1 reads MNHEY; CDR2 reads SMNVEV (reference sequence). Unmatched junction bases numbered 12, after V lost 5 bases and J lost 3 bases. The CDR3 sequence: CASSPRLAGLETDTQYF. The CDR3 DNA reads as TGTGCCAGCAGTCCCCGGCTAGCGGGGCTGGAAACAGATACGCAGTATTTT.

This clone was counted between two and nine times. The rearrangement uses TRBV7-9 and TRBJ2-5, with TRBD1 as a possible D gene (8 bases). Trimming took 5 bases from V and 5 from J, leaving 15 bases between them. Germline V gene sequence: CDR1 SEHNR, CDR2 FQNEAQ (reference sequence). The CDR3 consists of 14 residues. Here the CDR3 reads CASSIGQGGETQYF. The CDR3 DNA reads TGTGCCAGCAGCATTGGACAGGGAGGGGAGACCCAGTACTTC.

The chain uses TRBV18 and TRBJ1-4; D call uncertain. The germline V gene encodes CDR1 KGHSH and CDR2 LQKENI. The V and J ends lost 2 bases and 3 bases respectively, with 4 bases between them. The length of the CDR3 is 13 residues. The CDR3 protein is CASSPSANEKLFF. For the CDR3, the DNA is TGTGCCAGCTCACCATCGGCTAATGAAAAACTGTTTTTT.

Here the CDR3 reads CASSEKAGGRKAFF. The DNA for the CDR3 is TGTGCCAGCAGTGAAAAAGCGGGAGGGCGTAAAGCTTTCTTT. The J gene is TRBJ1-1, the V gene TRBV6-1, with D unclear. Trimming took 2 bases from V and 9 from J, leaving 16 bases between them. The CDR3 consists of 14 residues. CDR1 MNHNS and CDR2 SASEGT come from the germline V gene.

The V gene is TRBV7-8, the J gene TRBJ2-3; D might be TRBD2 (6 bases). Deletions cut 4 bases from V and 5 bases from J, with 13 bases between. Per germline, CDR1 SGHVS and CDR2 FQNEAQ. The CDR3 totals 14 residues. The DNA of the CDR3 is TGTGCCAGCAGCTGGAGCGGGTGGAAAGATACGCAGTATTTT. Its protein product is CASSWSGWKDTQYF.

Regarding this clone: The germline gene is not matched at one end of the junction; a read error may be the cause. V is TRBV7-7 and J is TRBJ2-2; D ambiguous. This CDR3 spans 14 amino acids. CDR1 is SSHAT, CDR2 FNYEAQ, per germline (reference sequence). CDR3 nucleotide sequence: TGTGCTAGCAGCTTATCGCCGAGCACCGGGGAGCTGTTTTTT. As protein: CASSLSPSTGELFF.

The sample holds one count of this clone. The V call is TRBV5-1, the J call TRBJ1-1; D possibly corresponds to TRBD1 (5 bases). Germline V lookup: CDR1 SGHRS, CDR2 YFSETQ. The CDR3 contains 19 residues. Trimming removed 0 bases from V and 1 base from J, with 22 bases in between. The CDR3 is CASSLDPGGAFSWNTEAFF. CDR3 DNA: TGCGCCAGCAGCTTGGACCCGGGTGGGGCTTTTTCGTGGAACACTGAAGCTTTCTTT.

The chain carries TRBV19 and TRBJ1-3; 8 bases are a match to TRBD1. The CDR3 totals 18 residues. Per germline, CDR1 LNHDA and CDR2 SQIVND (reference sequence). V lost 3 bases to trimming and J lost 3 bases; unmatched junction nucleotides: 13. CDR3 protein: CASSIYGRRGHGGNTIYF. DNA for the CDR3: TGTGCCAGTAGTATCTATGGGCGCAGGGGGCATGGTGGAAACACCATATATTTT.